This TCR beta chain was sequenced for a study of blood T cell repertoires in COVID-19. About the study: Samples representing acute and convalescent COVID-19 were sourced from the United States, Italy and Spain. In each case, the material was cDNA or gDNA derived from T cells, B-cell-depleted T cells, or PBMCs.

In the source study's methods: Reference gene primer amplification in the assay estimated nucleated cell counts. Assay used: immunoSEQ multiplex PCR; TCRdb lists only in-frame clones, some missing. V, J and clone size were drawn from that table, and D and trimming were deduced from the DNA. The sample shows under 300,000 clones, around 88% of them seen only once. Followed over time, Seattle patients had been enrolled while infection was active. The source material was peripheral blood. The TCR was taken from a woman aged 70-85 years with COVID-19, enrolled during active disease.

This CDR3 is CASGRGGHSGNTIYF. The CDR3 bases are TGTGCCAGTGGACGGGGGGGGCATTCTGGAAACACCATATATTTT. This chain uses TRBV7-2 with TRBJ1-3; possibly TRBD1 for D (6 bases). The CDR3 spans 15 residues. The V end lost 9 bases, the J end lost 1 base, and 16 bases lay between the germline ends. The germline CDR1 and CDR2 sequences are SGHTA and FQGNSA.